This TCR beta chain was sequenced in a study of cytomegalovirus exposure and HLA in healthy donors. In the PCR, 60 Vbeta and 13 Jbeta primers were used. Sequenced by immunoSEQ multiplex PCR; TCRdb stores in-frame clones only, minus some. The sample has about 180,000 clones, 70% to 75% seen once; the top ten hold 2.9%. The CDR3 is 13 residues long. Trimming left V 7 bases short and J 5 bases short, with 14 bases between. Germline-derived CDR1 and CDR2 are SNHLY and FYNNEI. This TCR was sampled from a male donor in good health and CMV-seronegative. Sequencing was performed on PBMCs. The chain couples TRBV2 to TRBJ2-5; weak D call: TRBD1 (6 bases). The CDR3 reads CASIRDITETQYF. The CDR3 bases are TGTGCCAGCATCCGGGACATTACGGAGACCCAGTACTTC. The whole variable domain, filled in from reference TRBV2 and TRBJ2-5, reads EPEVTQTPSHQVTQMGQEVILRCVPISNHLYFYWYRQILGQKVEFLVSFYNNEISEKSEIFDDQFSVERPDGSNFTLKIRSTKLEDSAMYFCASIRDITETQYFGPGTRLLVL.